Shown below are 26 T cell receptor beta chains from a single sample sequenced in a study of CD8 T cells in ankylosing spondylitis. TCRdb reprocessed the 5' RACE reads with MiXCR, giving one entry per CDR3 protein. The sample lists 250,000 or so distinct CDR3 sequences, more than 9% seen once, with about 2.8% in the top ten. The sequenced sample consisted of blood, either unsorted or a sorted T cell fraction (not recorded which). Receptors were obtained from a male donor with ankylosing spondylitis or in good health (not recorded which).

This clonotype was seen a few times. This rearrangement joins TRBV12-2 to TRBJ2-2. TRBV12-2 is labeled a pseudogene. CDR3 size: 14 residues. CDR3 in DNA: TGTGCAAGTCGCTTAGCGACACCGACCGGGGAGCTGTTTTTT. It specifies CASRLATPTGELFF.

This clonotype was detected a few times. A much larger clone differs from this one at a single base, so this may be a read error. This chain connects TRBV20-1 to TRBJ2-7; 11 nucleotides align to TRBD2. From germline, CDR1 is DFQATT and CDR2 SNEGSKA (reference sequence). With 1 base clipped from V and 0 bases from J, the junction kept 5 bases outside the gene matches. The CDR3 contains 16 residues. This CDR3 is CSARGASGGFSYEQYF. In DNA, the CDR3 is TGCAGTGCTAGAGGCGCTAGCGGGGGGTTCTCCTACGAGCAGTACTTC.

This clonotype was detected ten times or more. The chain carries TRBV9 and TRBJ2-7; 7 bases map to TRBD2. J was trimmed by 6 bases and V by 4 bases; bases with no gene match: 4. Germline CDR1 reads SGDLS; CDR2 reads YYNGEE. The CDR3 has 12 amino acids. The CDR3 DNA is TGTGCCAGCAGCCCACCGGGGGGCGAGCAGTACTTC. Translating gives CASSPPGGEQYF.

The gene calls are TRBV7-9 and TRBJ2-1; D ambiguous. V shed 1 base and J shed 10 bases, with 8 bases lying between them. The CDR3 spans 12 residues. Germline assignment: CDR1 SEHNR and CDR2 FQNEAQ (reference sequence). The chain's CDR3 is CASSLDYGEQFF. CDR3 bases: TGTGCCAGCAGCTTAGATTACGGCGAGCAGTTCTTC.

This clonotype was detected ten times or more. The DNA for the CDR3 is TGCAGTGCTAGCTTCGGGAGCATGAACACTGAAGCTTTCTTT. Protein sequence: CSASFGSMNTEAFF. V gene TRBV20-1 combines with J gene TRBJ1-1; D remains unclear. The CDR3 contains 14 residues. With 3 bases removed from V and 0 bases from J, the gap between germline ends came to 11 bases. Germline V gives CDR1 DFQATT, CDR2 SNEGSKA (reference sequence).

This clonotype was recorded many times. The genes are TRBV6-1 and TRBJ2-4; TRBD1 matches 10 bases. The CDR3 has 15 residues. Germline V lookup: CDR1 MNHNS, CDR2 SASEGT. V shed 7 bases, J shed 9 bases, and the junction held 12 bases outside the gene matches. The CDR3 nucleotides read TGTGCCAGCATTCTAACCGGACAGGGGGTGAGCATTCAGTACTTC. This sequence encodes CASILTGQGVSIQYF.

This clonotype appeared many times. The chain is built from TRBV9 and TRBJ2-7; D is uncertain. Germline lookup yields CDR1 SGDLS and CDR2 YYNGEE. The CDR3 is 14 amino acids. Deletions cut 0 bases from V and 4 bases from J, with 11 bases between. The CDR3 DNA sequence: TGTGCCAGCAGCGTAGCTCAGGAACCTTACGAGCAGTACTTC. Translated: CASSVAQEPYEQYF.

This clonotype has only a few counts. The chain is built from TRBV27 and TRBJ2-7; D is perhaps TRBD1 or TRBD2 (6 bases each). Germline V gives CDR1 MNHEY, CDR2 SMNVEV (reference sequence). V lost 8 bases, J lost 6 bases, and 14 bases lay in between. The CDR3 runs 12 residues. Written as DNA, the CDR3 is TGTGCCAGCTCTACGGGGGCCGTCGAGCAGTACTTC. Protein product: CASSTGAVEQYF.

This chain connects TRBV5-1 to TRBJ1-1; 7 bases agree with TRBD1. The CDR3 is made up of 14 amino acids. Germline V gives CDR1 SGHRS, CDR2 YFSETQ. Trimming took 2 bases from V and 6 from J; bases not matched to a gene: 7. CDR3 in amino acids: CASSFRGGMAEAFF. CDR3 bases: TGCGCCAGCAGCTTCAGGGGGGGGATGGCTGAAGCTTTCTTT.

This clonotype occurred many times. The rearrangement uses TRBV7-2 and TRBJ1-1; D is perhaps TRBD1 (5 bases). This CDR3 has 14 amino acids. Trimming took 5 bases from V and 6 from J, leaving 16 bases between them. From germline, CDR1 is SGHTA and CDR2 FQGNSA. The CDR3 region has the DNA TGTGCCAGCAGCGTTCGACCCTGGGACGCTGAAGCTTTCTTT. It translates to CASSVRPWDAEAFF.

In this sample, this clonotype turned up many times. The V call is TRBV20-1, the J call TRBJ2-2; D possibly corresponds to TRBD1 (6 bases). Germline CDR1 DFQATT, CDR2 SNEGSKA (reference sequence). The CDR3 is made up of 17 amino acids. Trimming pared 1 base from V and 2 bases from J, leaving 17 bases between. CDR3 sequence reads: CSARALSLGGNTGELFF. In DNA form, the CDR3 reads TGCAGTGCTAGAGCTCTCTCCCTAGGGGGAAACACCGGGGAGCTGTTTTTT.

In its sample, this clonotype was seen once. This chain joins TRBV7-2 and TRBJ2-7; tentatively, D is TRBD1 (5 bases). Trimming stripped 3 bases from V and 2 bases from J, with 11 bases between. This CDR3 region has 14 residues. Germline CDR1 reads SGHTA; CDR2 reads FQGNSA. The CDR3 reads CASSFRQLTYEQYF. The CDR3 coding sequence is TGTGCCAGCAGCTTCCGACAGTTAACCTACGAGCAGTACTTC.

This clonotype was seen at least ten times. V is TRBV19 and J is TRBJ2-3; 8 bases are shared with TRBD2. Germline V gene sequence: CDR1 LNHDA, CDR2 SQIVND (reference sequence). The CDR3 consists of 16 residues. J was trimmed by 0 bases and V by 7 bases; bases with no gene match: 9. The CDR3 nucleotides read TGTGCCAGTATGAGGTCGGCGGGGGGAAGCACAGATACGCAGTATTTT. This encodes CASMRSAGGSTDTQYF.

This clonotype was recorded at least ten times. DNA of the CDR3: TGCAGTGCTAGCTCCAAGGGACATTCCTTCTACGAGCAGTACTTC. This sequence encodes CSASSKGHSFYEQYF. The chain recombines TRBV20-1 with TRBJ2-7, with D possibly TRBD1 on 6 matching bases. The CDR3 is made up of 15 amino acids. The V and J ends lost 3 bases and 3 bases respectively, with 18 bases between them. Germline V CDR1 and CDR2: DFQATT, SNEGSKA (reference sequence).

The chain carries TRBV4-2 and TRBJ1-6; 9 bases match TRBD1. The length of the CDR3 is 17 residues. With V trimmed by 0 bases and J by 10 bases, 10 bases remained unmatched. From germline, CDR1 is LGHNA and CDR2 YNFKEQ. The CDR3 spells CASSQDLADRGDSPLHF. CDR3 bases: TGTGCCAGCAGCCAAGATCTTGCGGACAGGGGCGACTCACCCCTCCACTTT.

This clonotype was found many times. The chain recombines TRBV3-1 with TRBJ2-1, with 8 bases matching TRBD2. The CDR3 contains 17 residues. In germline, CDR1 is LGHDT, CDR2 YNNKEL (reference sequence). J lost 2 bases, V lost 2 bases, and 8 bases had no gene match. The CDR3 loop is CASSQTRLARAYNEQFF. The CDR3 DNA sequence: TGTGCCAGCAGCCAAACTAGACTAGCGAGGGCCTACAATGAGCAGTTCTTC.

This clonotype was seen repeatedly, ten times or more. The rearrangement links TRBV5-1 to TRBJ2-7; 7 nucleotides agree with TRBD1. The germline V gene encodes CDR1 SGHRS and CDR2 YFSETQ. V dropped 4 bases and J dropped 5; count of bases not matched to a gene: 9. This CDR3 comprises 14 residues. CDR3 sequence: CASSPGQTTDEQYF. In nucleotides, the CDR3 is TGCGCCAGCAGCCCGGGACAGACAACGGACGAGCAGTACTTC.

The sample holds many counts of this clonotype. This chain's CDR3 is CATSDPPGTGTYNEQFF. CDR3 in DNA: TGTGCCACCAGTGATCCTCCCGGGACAGGAACCTACAATGAGCAGTTCTTC. The chain employs TRBV24-1 and TRBJ2-1; 8 nucleotides agree with TRBD1. The V segment lost 3 bases and the J segment 2 bases; nucleotides outside the gene matches: 8. This CDR3 comprises 17 residues. Germline V gene sequence: CDR1 KGHDR, CDR2 SFDVKD.

This clonotype was recorded many times. The V gene is TRBV6-1, the J gene TRBJ1-5, with D possibly being TRBD1 (5 bases). V lost 7 bases and J 7 bases, leaving 14 bases between the germline ends. Germline CDR1 and CDR2: MNHNS and SASEGT. This CDR3 has 13 residues. The DNA of the CDR3 is TGTGCCAGCATGCTAGGGGCGGGCCAGCCCCAGCATTTT. Translated: CASMLGAGQPQHF.

This clonotype was seen more than once but under ten times. CDR3 coding DNA: TGTGCCTGGAATTCTAGGACAGGGTATATGGAGACCCAGTACTTC. It specifies CAWNSRTGYMETQYF. The chain carries TRBV30 and TRBJ2-5; TRBD1 aligns across 8 bases. Germline V gene data show CDR1 as GTSNPN and CDR2 as SVGIG (reference sequence). V lost 4 bases, J lost 5 bases, and 12 bases stayed unmatched. CDR3 length: 15 residues. The variable domain in full, with the rest retrieved from reference TRBV30 and TRBJ2-5, is SQTIHQWPATLVQPVGSPLSLECTVEGTSNPNLYWYRQAAGRGLQLLFYSVGIGQISSEVPQNLSASRPQDRQFILSSKKLLLSDSGFYLCAWNSRTGYMETQYFGPGTRLLVL.

This clonotype was picked up a small number of times. This sequence joins TRBV5-1 and TRBJ2-3, with 7 bases that match TRBD2. This CDR3 region has 16 residues. The germline CDR1 and CDR2 sequences are SGHRS and YFSETQ. The J segment lost 0 bases and the V segment lost 4 bases, leaving 8 bases of the junction unmatched. The DNA for the CDR3 is TGCGCCAGCAGCACAGGAGCGGGGACTAGCACAGATACGCAGTATTTT. Residues: CASSTGAGTSTDTQYF.

This clonotype was counted ten times or more. The V and J genes are TRBV5-6 and TRBJ1-1; a possible D gene is TRBD1 (6 bases). The CDR3 contains 14 residues. The V gene's germline CDR1 is SGHDT and CDR2 YYEEEE. Deletions cut 6 bases from V and 1 base from J, with 13 bases between. The CDR3 nucleotides are TGTGCCAGCACCAGGGGTGACAGGAACACTGAAGCTTTCTTT. It yields the protein CASTRGDRNTEAFF.

The CDR3 region is CASSLARGGREETQYF. The CDR3 nucleotides are TGCGCCAGCAGCTTGGCCAGGGGAGGTCGTGAAGAGACCCAGTACTTC. The chain carries TRBV5-1 and TRBJ2-5; tentatively, D is TRBD1 or TRBD2 (6 bases each). The V gene's germline CDR1 is SGHRS and CDR2 YFSETQ. The CDR3 length is 16 residues. Trimming took 0 bases from V and 3 from J, leaving 15 bases between them. The full variable domain, its missing parts supplied by reference TRBV5-1 and TRBJ2-5, is KAGVTQTPRYLIKTRGQQVTLSCSPISGHRSVSWYQQTPGQGLQFLFEYFSETQRNKGNFPGRFSGRQFSNSRSEMNVSTLELGDSALYLCASSLARGGREETQYFGPGTRLLVL.

At least ten counts were recorded for this clonotype. This chain connects TRBV19 to TRBJ1-1, with 7 bases lining up with TRBD1. The CDR3 extends over 15 amino acids. Germline-derived CDR1 and CDR2 are LNHDA and SQIVND (reference sequence). V was pared by 0 bases and J by 0 bases, with 1 base of the junction left unmatched. Written as DNA, the CDR3 is TGTGCCAGTAGTATAGAGGGACAGCTGAACACTGAAGCTTTCTTT. It specifies CASSIEGQLNTEAFF. Combining the CDR3 with reference TRBV19 and TRBJ1-1 gives the whole variable domain DGGITQSPKYLFRKEGQNVTLSCEQNLNHDAMYWYRQDPGQGLRLIYYSQIVNDFQKGDIAEGYSVSREKKESFPLTVTSAQKNPTAFYLCASSIEGQLNTEAFFGQGTRLTVV.

This clonotype was observed a few times. The rearrangement uses TRBV6-5 and TRBJ2-1; D might be TRBD2 (5 bases). Germline values: CDR1 MNHEY, CDR2 SVGAGI. Trimming cost V 5 bases and J 8 bases, with 19 bases left between them. The CDR3 has 15 amino acids. The CDR3 is CASSHRPRGRDEQFF. In DNA form, the CDR3 reads TGTGCCAGCAGTCATCGACCCAGAGGGCGTGATGAGCAGTTCTTC.

The V and J genes are TRBV10-3 and TRBJ1-1; 8 bases align to TRBD1. Germline trimming cut 2 bases from V and 5 bases from J; bases unmatched to any gene: 7. This CDR3 spans 15 amino acids. Germline V CDR1 and CDR2: ENHRY, SYGVKD. In nucleotides, the CDR3 is TGTGCCATCAGTGAGAGGACAGGGTCGGATACTGAAGCTTTCTTT. Protein sequence: CAISERTGSDTEAFF.